Below, 22 T cell receptor beta chains from the same sample are listed, as sequenced in a study of T cells after yellow fever vaccination. MiXCR was run by TCRdb on the 5' RACE reads, yielding one entry per CDR3 protein. Here the sample spans about 150,000 distinct CDR3 sequences, approximately 6.2% being singletons. Material: CD4+ T cells sorted from PBMCs, obtained on the day of the first yellow fever vaccination. These TCRs come from a man between 18 and 29 years old who received the YFV17D yellow fever vaccine.

The chain links TRBV7-2 to TRBJ1-5; the D is unclear. V gave up 3 bases and J gave up 6 bases, with 18 bases separating them. The CDR3 is made up of 16 amino acids. Germline V lookup: CDR1 SGHTA, CDR2 FQGNSA. The CDR3 DNA follows: TGTGCCAGCAGCTTGAGTCGTATTTCAGGAGGTCAGCCCCAGCATTTT. This codes for CASSLSRISGGQPQHF. Full variable domain (rest looked up from reference TRBV7-2 and TRBJ1-5): GAGVSQSPSNKVTEKGKDVELRCDPISGHTALYWYRQSLGQGLEFLIYFQGNSAPDKSGLPSDRFSAERTGGSVSTLTIQRTQQEDSAVYLCASSLSRISGGQPQHFGDGTRLSIL.

There are many counts of this clonotype. The chain links TRBV12-3 or TRBV12-4 to TRBJ2-1; D not resolved. V lost 4 bases and J lost 0, with 10 bases in between. The CDR3 is 15 amino acids. CDR3 DNA: TGTGCCAGCAGTTCCTCTACAGTCTCCTACAATGAGCAGTTCTTC. It translates to CASSSSTVSYNEQFF.

This clonotype appeared many times. The chain has TRBV5-1 and TRBJ1-1, with D hard to call. This CDR3 has 13 amino acids. V lost 4 bases to trimming and J lost 3 bases, with 10 bases between them. Germline V gene data show CDR1 as SGHRS and CDR2 as YFSETQ. DNA of the CDR3: TGCGCCAGCAGCCCAAGAATGGACACTGAAGCTTTCTTT. This translates into CASSPRMDTEAFF. Drawing the rest from reference TRBV5-1 and TRBJ1-1, the complete variable domain is KAGVTQTPRYLIKTRGQQVTLSCSPISGHRSVSWYQQTPGQGLQFLFEYFSETQRNKGNFPGRFSGRQFSNSRSEMNVSTLELGDSALYLCASSPRMDTEAFFGQGTRLTVV.

This clonotype appeared many times. The CDR3 here is CASSWTVREKLFF. The DNA of the CDR3 is TGTGCCAGCAGCTGGACAGTTCGGGAAAAACTGTTTTTT. V is TRBV11-2 and J is TRBJ1-4; D might be TRBD1 (6 bases). Germline V gene data show CDR1 as SGHAT and CDR2 as FQNNGV. The CDR3 sequence is 13 residues long. The germline V and J ends were trimmed by 4 bases and 8 bases, with 11 bases remaining between them.

This clonotype was seen at least ten times. The chain uses TRBV12-3 or TRBV12-4 and TRBJ2-7; D is ambiguous. Trimming stripped 3 bases from V and 5 bases from J, with 11 bases between. The CDR3 loop spans 13 amino acids. The CDR3 loop is CASSFRSLDEQYF. The CDR3 DNA sequence: TGTGCCAGCAGTTTTAGGTCTTTAGACGAGCAGTACTTC.

This clonotype has a count of ten or more. The J gene is TRBJ1-5, the V gene TRBV7-8; D call uncertain. Germline CDR1 SGHVS, CDR2 FQNEAQ. V lost 3 bases to trimming and J lost 4 bases, with 13 bases between them. This CDR3 is built from 15 residues. In DNA form, the CDR3 reads TGTGCCAGCAGCTTGGAACCGGGTCGGAATCAGCCCCAGCATTTT. It yields the protein CASSLEPGRNQPQHF.

V is TRBV5-1 and J is TRBJ1-4; D not resolved. Trimming pared 0 bases from V and 5 bases from J, leaving 11 bases between. This CDR3 has 15 residues. Germline loops: CDR1 SGHRS, CDR2 YFSETQ. The CDR3 bases are TGCGCCAGCAGCTTGGACGTATACCGGAATGAAAAACTGTTTTTT. Translating it yields CASSLDVYRNEKLFF.

This clonotype showed up many times. At one end, the junction sequence differs from germline, possibly due to a read error. The rearrangement links TRBV7-2 to TRBJ2-5, with D maybe TRBD2 (5 bases). The CDR3 runs 13 residues. The V gene's germline CDR1 is SGHTA and CDR2 FQGNSA. This CDR3 is CASSLARQETQYF. CDR3 coding DNA: TGTGCTAGCAGCTTAGCGCGTCAAGAGACCCAGTACTTC.

The chain joins TRBV7-2 to TRBJ2-1, with TRBD2 as a possible D gene (7 bases). Germline V gives CDR1 SGHTA, CDR2 FQGNSA. The germline V and J ends were trimmed by 6 bases and 10 bases, with 13 bases remaining between them. The CDR3 has 12 amino acids. This CDR3 reads CASRLPGGEQFF. In DNA form, the CDR3 reads TGTGCCAGCAGATTACCGGGGGGCGAGCAGTTCTTC.

The V gene is TRBV5-1, the J gene TRBJ2-1; TRBD2 agrees at 11 bases. Germline loops: CDR1 SGHRS, CDR2 YFSETQ. This CDR3 contains 15 residues. With 0 bases clipped from V and 9 bases from J, the junction kept 5 bases outside the gene matches. This CDR3 reads CASSLVSGGAGEQFF. CDR3 sequence (DNA): TGCGCCAGCAGCTTGGTTAGCGGGGGGGCTGGTGAGCAGTTCTTC.

This clonotype was picked up many times. V usage is TRBV6-4 and J usage is TRBJ1-5; tentatively, D is TRBD1 (5 bases). Germline V gives CDR1 MRHNA, CDR2 SNTAGT. The V end was cut by 10 bases, the J end by 5 bases, with 12 bases between. This CDR3 region has 12 residues. In nucleotides, the CDR3 is TGTGCCAACCGACAGAAGCATCAGCCCCAGCATTTT. Its translation: CANRQKHQPQHF.

CDR3: CASSLDTTYNEQFF. CDR3 sequence (DNA): TGCGCCAGCAGCTTGGACACTACCTACAATGAGCAGTTCTTC. The rearrangement links TRBV5-1 to TRBJ2-1, with D hard to call. This CDR3 is 14 amino acids long. Germline CDR1 and CDR2: SGHRS and YFSETQ. V was trimmed by 0 bases and J by 2 bases, leaving 6 bases between them.

Only a few counts were recorded for this clonotype. The chain links TRBV11-1 to TRBJ2-7, with D possibly matching TRBD2 (7 bases). The CDR3 covers 18 residues. Looked up from germline, CDR1 is SGHAT and CDR2 is FQDESV (reference sequence). The V end lost 1 base, the J end lost 4 bases, and 23 bases lay between the germline ends. The CDR3 DNA follows: TGTGCCAGCAGCTTAGGCGGGGGCCGGGGGGATTGGAGATACGAGCAGTACTTC. It translates to CASSLGGGRGDWRYEQYF.

This clonotype was detected many times. The chain couples TRBV5-1 to TRBJ2-1; 12 bases align to TRBD2. Germline V gene sequence: CDR1 SGHRS, CDR2 YFSETQ. Trimming took 3 bases from V and 7 from J; bases not matched to a gene: 5. The CDR3 has 15 amino acids. The CDR3 loop is CASSSLAGGQNEQFF. The CDR3 nucleotides read TGCGCCAGCAGCTCCCTAGCGGGGGGGCAGAATGAGCAGTTCTTC.

In this sample, this clonotype turned up many times. The chain couples TRBV10-1 to TRBJ2-7; possible D gene TRBD2, 5 bases. This CDR3 spans 13 amino acids. Looked up from germline, CDR1 is WNHNN and CDR2 is SYGVQD (reference sequence). Trimming removed 4 bases from V and 3 bases from J, with 10 bases in between. DNA for the CDR3: TGCGCCAGCAGTGTTGCGGGCCACTACGAGCAGTACTTC. Translation: CASSVAGHYEQYF.

The V and J genes are TRBV7-8 and TRBJ2-7, with D tentatively TRBD1 (6 bases). The V gene's germline CDR1 is SGHVS and CDR2 FQNEAQ. V lost 5 bases to trimming and J lost 2 bases, with 16 bases between them. The CDR3 contains 15 residues. CDR3 sequence: CASSTSRTAPYEQYF. CDR3 in DNA: TGTGCCAGCAGCACCTCACGGACAGCACCCTACGAGCAGTACTTC.

J is TRBJ1-2 and V is TRBV12-5; TRBD1 matches at 7 bases. This CDR3 spans 15 amino acids. Trimming removed 7 bases from V and 3 bases from J; junction bases left unmatched: 11. CDR1 and CDR2 from the germline V gene are LGHNT and FRNRAP. This CDR3 is CASAGPTGMDYGYTF. The CDR3 bases are TGTGCTAGTGCCGGACCGACAGGGATGGACTATGGCTACACCTTC.

This clonotype turned up a few times. The rearrangement joins TRBV7-8 to TRBJ2-2, with D tentatively TRBD2 (5 bases). V was trimmed by 2 bases and J by 1 base, leaving 8 bases between them. The CDR3 contains 15 residues. Looked up from germline, CDR1 is SGHVS and CDR2 is FQNEAQ. CDR3 coding DNA: TGTGCCAGCAGCTTACCTCGGGGGAACACCGGGGAGCTGTTTTTT. Amino acid sequence: CASSLPRGNTGELFF.

The rearrangement uses TRBV30 and TRBJ2-5, with D tentatively TRBD1 (6 bases). The length of the CDR3 is 14 residues. Germline lookup yields CDR1 GTSNPN and CDR2 SVGIG (reference sequence). V lost 3 bases and J lost 4, with 15 bases in between. The CDR3 is CAWSPGQSRETQYF. The CDR3 DNA reads as TGTGCCTGGAGCCCAGGACAGAGCCGAGAGACCCAGTACTTC.

The chain is built from TRBV27 and TRBJ1-1; TRBD1 is a possible D gene (6 bases). V was shortened by 6 bases and J by 8 bases, with 10 bases between the two germline ends. The CDR3 consists of 11 residues. Germline V gene lookup returns CDR1 MNHEY and CDR2 SMNVEV (reference sequence). In nucleotides, the CDR3 is TGTGCCAGCAGAAGTCAGGGGGAAGCTTTCTTT. Protein sequence: CASRSQGEAFF.

This clonotype occurred a few times. V usage is TRBV10-1 and J usage is TRBJ2-7; D is undetermined. Looked up from germline, CDR1 is WNHNN and CDR2 is SYGVQD (reference sequence). The ends were cut back, 8 bases at V and 0 bases at J, with 17 bases in the middle. This CDR3 contains 15 residues. The CDR3 loop is CASPPRPNSSYEQYF. The CDR3 region has the DNA TGCGCCAGCCCCCCCCGACCTAACAGCTCCTACGAGCAGTACTTC.

This clonotype has more than one count but fewer than ten. This sequence joins TRBV20-1 and TRBJ2-4, with 8 bases that match TRBD2. Per the germline V gene, CDR1 is DFQATT and CDR2 is SNEGSKA (reference sequence). The CDR3 runs 15 residues. V was clipped by 3 bases and J by 5 bases; unmatched bases: 9. DNA of the CDR3: TGCAGTGCTAGGGAGGGCGGGGGGACGGAAAACATTCAGTACTTC. It is translated as CSAREGGGTENIQYF.